This T cell receptor (beta chain) emerged from a study of T cells in Graves' hyperthyroidism and ophthalmopathy. This clonotype was recorded a few times. Its antigen is as yet unknown. Reasons for excluding patients were uncontrolled infection, other autoimmune disease, pregnancy or lactation. The diagnoses drew upon clinical symptoms, serum thyroxine and TRAb, thyroid ultrasound and orbital computed tomography. This CDR3 is built from 12 residues. The ends were cut back, 6 bases at V and 5 bases at J, with 10 bases in the middle. The study's findings and limits: A model using 13 V-J features told ophthalmopathy apart from stable hyperthyroidism. Most expanded thyroid clonotypes above 0.001 also appeared in blood.

TCR beta CDR3 regions were amplified from RNA. An initial round of RT-PCR targeting the TCR CDR3 relied on the HTBI primer set. TCRdb re-called the multiplex PCR reads through MiXCR, storing one row per CDR3 protein. The profile shows 550,000 to 600,000 distinct CDR3 sequences, roughly 46% of them singletons. The sample comprised peripheral blood or thyroid tissue (not recorded which). The chain employs TRBV12-3 or TRBV12-4 and TRBJ2-5; D call uncertain. The clonotype was recovered from an adult woman with Graves' disease, either hyperthyroidism or ophthalmopathy (not recorded which). The CDR3 DNA sequence: TGTGCCAGCAGCCCAAACCGTGAGACCCAGTACTTC. This gives the protein CASSPNRETQYF.